This T cell receptor beta chain was captured in a study of lymphopenia after photon versus proton radiotherapy. General observations from the study: After lymphocyte nadir, photon-treated repertoires showed oligoclonal expansion, especially CD8+ Temra. Under photons, naive T cells and diversity fell while effector/memory populations rose.

Germline V lookup: CDR1 ENHRY, CDR2 SYGVKD. V gave up 10 bases and J gave up 6 bases; unmatched junction bases: 22. The CDR3 extends over 17 amino acids. Remarks on this clone: The antigen remains undetermined.

The assay was immunoSEQ multiplex PCR, and TCRdb's table has in-frame clones only and misses some. This table holds fewer than 35,000 clones, about 88% found once. The V and J genes are TRBV10-3 and TRBJ2-7; TRBD2 matches at 9 bases. Sequenced material: peripheral blood, taken from a patient treated with proton-based radiotherapy. The sequence derives from a woman between 65 and 79 years old with pancreatic cancer. Some clones in this sample may be carry-over from other donors' samples. The CDR3 loop reads CATGGKDLAGVLAEQYF. In DNA form, the CDR3 reads TGTGCCACCGGTGGGAAAGATTTAGCGGGAGTTCTAGCCGAGCAGTACTTC.